This record concerns one T cell receptor beta chain sequence. This specimen belongs to a study of T cell changes during pregnancy in multiple sclerosis. The CDR3 spans 12 residues. Trimming pared 5 bases from V and 6 bases from J, leaving 10 bases between. Germline V gene data show CDR1 as SGHDN and CDR2 as FVKESK. Only in-frame clones appear in the TCRdb table, and some are missing; sequencing was by immunoSEQ multiplex PCR. This table has under 50,000 clones, 93% appearing once. Here the sequenced sample was CD8+ T cells from peripheral blood mononuclear cells, taken in the third trimester of pregnancy. This rearrangement joins TRBV14 to TRBJ1-1; weak D call: TRBD1 (5 bases). The sequence came from a female donor with multiple sclerosis, enrolled in a pregnancy study. CDR3 nucleotides: TGTGCCAGCAGCGAGACAGAGCCTGAAGCTTTCTTT. Protein sequence: CASSETEPEAFF.